These T cell receptor beta chains were read from a single sample in a study of blood T cell repertoires in COVID-19. Only in-frame clones appear in the TCRdb table, and some are missing; sequencing was by immunoSEQ multiplex PCR. The data contain approximately 82,000 clones, roughly four fifths of them singletons. The specimen was peripheral blood. The source is a woman in her 70s with acute or convalescent COVID-19. CDR3s include the opening cysteine and the closing phenylalanine or tryptophan. D genes are given only for firm matches. Not all rows give a size; the values are once, few, many and, for expanded clones, a class.

j_call,cdr3_length,clone_size,d_call,v_call,cdr3_aa,cdr3_nt
TRBJ2-1,14,NA,NA,TRBV4-2,CASSQVFSYNEQFF,TGTGCCAGCAGCCAAGTATTCTCCTACAATGAGCAGTTCTTC
TRBJ2-5,13,NA,NA,TRBV11-3,CASSRDIEETQYF,TGTGCCAGCAGCCGGGACATCGAAGAGACCCAGTACTTC
TRBJ2-3,15,once,TRBD1,TRBV2,CASSYRDRESDTQYF,TGTGCCAGCAGTTACCGGGACAGGGAATCAGATACGCAGTATTTT
TRBJ1-5,15,NA,NA,TRBV4-1,CASSHIGQVGQPQHF,TGCGCCAGCAGCCACATCGGACAAGTAGGTCAGCCCCAGCATTTT
TRBJ2-1,15,NA,NA,TRBV7-3,CASSLGHGSYNEQFF,TGTGCCAGCAGCTTGGGACACGGCTCCTACAATGAGCAGTTCTTC
TRBJ2-2,20,NA,TRBD2,TRBV5-1,CASSLALGLAGAVNTGELFF,TGCGCCAGCAGCTTGGCCCTGGGACTAGCGGGAGCTGTTAACACCGGGGAGCTGTTTTTT
TRBJ2-7,14,NA,NA,TRBV19,CASRRGRNSYEQYF,TGTGCCAGCAGGCGGGGGCGTAACTCCTACGAGCAGTACTTC
TRBJ2-5,14,NA,TRBD2,TRBV5-1,CASSLIAGVETQYF,TGCGCCAGCAGCTTGATAGCGGGAGTGGAGACCCAGTACTTC
TRBJ2-5,14,NA,TRBD2,TRBV30,CAWSGSGRAGTQYF,TGTGCCTGGAGTGGTAGCGGGAGGGCCGGGACCCAGTACTTC
TRBJ2-7,15,NA,TRBD2,TRBV5-1,CASSLGTSGYYEQYF,TGCGCCAGCAGCTTGGGGACTAGCGGCTACTACGAGCAGTACTTC
TRBJ2-3,16,NA,NA,TRBV7-3,CASSLNGRGGADTQYF,TGTGCCAGCAGCTTAAATGGGCGGGGCGGCGCAGATACGCAGTATTTT
TRBJ2-1,16,NA,NA,TRBV19,CASSIQWGLRGDEQFF,TGTGCCAGTAGTATCCAATGGGGCCTTCGCGGGGATGAGCAGTTCTTC
TRBJ2-5,14,NA,NA,TRBV14,CASSPKGTRETQYF,TGTGCCAGCAGCCCGAAGGGGACAAGGGAGACCCAGTACTTC
TRBJ2-7,15,NA,TRBD1,TRBV6-6,CASSLPGTGTYEQYF,TGTGCCAGCAGTCTGCCGGGGACAGGGACCTACGAGCAGTACTTC
TRBJ2-3,14,NA,TRBD2,TRBV27,CASKASGYTDTQYF,TGTGCCAGCAAGGCTAGCGGTTACACAGATACGCAGTATTTT
TRBJ1-2,14,once,NA,TRBV4-1,CASSQAGQGYGYTF,TGCGCCAGCAGCCAAGCAGGGCAGGGCTATGGCTACACCTTC
TRBJ2-1,16,NA,TRBD2,TRBV10-3,CAISRQGGRGSNEQFF,TGTGCCATCAGCCGCCAGGGCGGGAGGGGGAGTAATGAGCAGTTCTTC
TRBJ2-3,15,few,TRBD2,TRBV5-4,CASSPGGVAGDTQYF,TGTGCCAGCAGCCCCGGTGGTGTAGCGGGCGATACGCAGTATTTT
TRBJ2-7,15,NA,NA,TRBV6-5,CASRALALSNYEQYF,TGTGCCAGCAGAGCTCTCGCGCTCTCTAACTACGAGCAGTACTTC
TRBJ1-5,14,few,TRBD1,TRBV18,CASSPGQYDQPQHF,TGTGCCAGCTCACCGGGACAGTACGATCAGCCCCAGCATTTT
TRBJ1-2,15,NA,NA,TRBV25-1,CASSESGRASYGYTF,TGTGCCAGCAGTGAATCCGGCAGGGCGTCGTATGGCTACACCTTC
TRBJ1-5,15,NA,NA,TRBV12-5,CASSREAGRSQPQHF,TGTGCTAGTAGTAGGGAGGCCGGCAGGAGTCAGCCCCAGCATTTT
TRBJ2-3,17,NA,TRBD1,TRBV5-1,CASSLGWTGISGDTQYF,TGCGCCAGCAGCCTGGGCTGGACAGGCATCTCAGGAGATACGCAGTATTTT
TRBJ2-7,14,NA,NA,TRBV7-8,CASSLILDTYEQYF,TGTGCCAGCAGCTTAATTTTAGACACCTACGAGCAGTACTTC
TRBJ2-5,14,NA,NA,TRBV30,CAWSAQVSLETQYF,TGTGCCTGGAGCGCCCAGGTGTCTTTGGAGACCCAGTACTTC
TRBJ2-1,12,few,NA,TRBV2,CASSEFNNEQFF,TGTGCCAGCAGTGAATTCAACAATGAGCAGTTCTTC
TRBJ2-2,14,NA,TRBD1,TRBV6-5,CASRTPGGPGELFF,TGTGCCAGCAGAACCCCAGGGGGCCCCGGGGAGCTGTTTTTT
TRBJ2-7,13,NA,NA,TRBV7-6,CASSLEQGREQYF,TGTGCCAGCAGCCTAGAACAGGGGAGGGAGCAGTACTTC
TRBJ1-6,14,NA,NA,TRBV19,CASSTGVRESPLHF,TGTGCCAGTAGTACAGGGGTTAGGGAGTCACCCCTCCACTTT
TRBJ1-3,16,NA,NA,TRBV5-1,CASSLAGALRGNTIYF,TGCGCCAGCAGCTTGGCAGGGGCTCTGAGGGGAAACACCATATATTTT
TRBJ1-5,14,NA,NA,TRBV6-5,CASSYSGPGQPQHF,TGTGCCAGCAGTTACTCGGGGCCCGGACAGCCCCAGCATTTT
TRBJ2-2,14,few,NA,TRBV6-5,CASFDPRGTGELFF,TGTGCCAGTTTCGACCCCAGGGGTACCGGGGAGCTGTTTTTT
TRBJ1-2,14,NA,NA,TRBV7-9,CASSLNGPNYGYTF,TGTGCCAGCAGCTTGAACGGTCCTAACTATGGCTACACCTTC
TRBJ2-7,14,NA,TRBD2,TRBV11-2,CASSLAAGVHEQYF,TGTGCCAGCAGCTTAGCAGCGGGAGTCCACGAGCAGTACTTC
TRBJ1-1,13,NA,TRBD1,TRBV7-2,CASRLQGLTEAFF,TGTGCCAGCAGGTTACAGGGGTTAACTGAAGCTTTCTTT
TRBJ2-3,15,NA,NA,TRBV7-2,CASSFQGPGTDTQYF,TGTGCCAGCAGCTTCCAGGGGCCTGGCACAGATACGCAGTATTTT
TRBJ1-5,15,few,NA,TRBV4-2,CASSLSGNGNQPQHF,TGTGCCAGCAGCCTATCGGGGAACGGCAATCAGCCCCAGCATTTT
TRBJ1-2,14,NA,NA,TRBV19,CASSTRDNFYGYTF,TGTGCCAGTAGTACTCGGGACAACTTCTATGGCTACACCTTC
TRBJ2-1,16,NA,TRBD2,TRBV4-1,CASSPERERPYNEQFF,TGCGCCAGCAGCCCAGAGCGGGAGAGGCCCTACAATGAGCAGTTCTTC
TRBJ2-7,14,few,TRBD2,TRBV14,CASSLTAGGGEQYF,TGTGCCAGCAGCCTCACGGCGGGGGGCGGCGAGCAGTACTTC
TRBJ2-7,13,NA,TRBD2,TRBV27,CASSPRLAGEVYF,TGTGCCAGCAGTCCCAGACTAGCGGGAGAAGTGTACTTC
TRBJ2-1,14,NA,TRBD2,TRBV6-5,CASSYAGGPNEQFF,TGTGCCAGCAGTTACGCGGGAGGGCCGAATGAGCAGTTCTTC
TRBJ1-2,15,once,NA,TRBV3-1/TRBV3-2,CASSQAPRGAGGYTF,TGTGCCAGCAGCCAAGCGCCCCGGGGGGCCGGGGGCTACACCTTC
TRBJ2-7,14,NA,NA,TRBV7-6,CASSLALTGYEQYF,TGTGCCAGCAGCTTAGCGCTAACAGGGTACGAGCAGTACTTC
TRBJ1-2,12,NA,TRBD1,TRBV24-1,CATRGQGDGYTF,TGTGCCACCCGGGGACAGGGGGATGGCTACACCTTC
TRBJ1-2,16,NA,TRBD1,TRBV11-1,CASSLGQGADGYGYTF,TGTGCCAGCAGCCTGGGACAGGGGGCTGACGGCTATGGCTACACCTTC
TRBJ2-3,14,NA,TRBD2,TRBV24-1,CATSDLAGGDTQYF,TGTGCCACCAGTGACCTAGCGGGAGGGGATACGCAGTATTTT
TRBJ2-7,16,few,TRBD1,TRBV6-6,CASSRTGTGGSYEQYF,TGTGCCAGCAGTCGAACCGGGACAGGGGGCTCTTACGAGCAGTACTTC
TRBJ1-5,15,NA,TRBD1,TRBV24-1,CATSYGTDSNQPQHF,TGTGCCACCAGCTACGGGACAGATAGCAATCAGCCCCAGCATTTT
TRBJ1-1,14,NA,NA,TRBV5-1,CASSLNWSGTEAFF,TGCGCCAGCAGCTTGAACTGGTCGGGGACTGAAGCTTTCTTT
TRBJ2-2,16,NA,TRBD1,TRBV2,CASNLAEQGGIGELFF,TGTGCCAGCAATTTAGCGGAACAGGGGGGTATCGGGGAGCTGTTTTTT
TRBJ1-4,15,NA,NA,TRBV5-4,CASSTTGRRDEKLFF,TGTGCCAGCAGCACCACAGGGAGACGGGATGAAAAACTGTTTTTT
TRBJ2-2,16,NA,TRBD2,TRBV30,CAWRSASGGNTGELFF,TGTGCCTGGAGAAGTGCTAGCGGAGGGAACACCGGGGAGCTGTTTTTT
TRBJ1-2,16,once,TRBD1,TRBV19,CASSISRQGPQRGYTF,TGTGCCAGTAGTATATCCCGACAGGGGCCCCAGCGAGGCTACACCTTC
TRBJ2-5,16,NA,TRBD1,TRBV7-2,CASSLEGTGRGETQYF,TGTGCCAGCAGCTTAGAGGGGACAGGGCGGGGAGAGACCCAGTACTTC
TRBJ2-1,15,NA,NA,TRBV6-5,CASSRESSSYNEQFF,TGTGCCAGCAGTAGGGAGTCAAGCTCCTACAATGAGCAGTTCTTC
TRBJ1-2,15,NA,NA,TRBV7-2,CASSLGGGANYGYTF,TGTGCCAGCAGCTTAGGGGGAGGGGCCAACTATGGCTACACCTTC
TRBJ2-3,16,NA,NA,TRBV4-1,CASSPLERPDTDTQYF,TGCGCCAGCAGCCCCCTCGAGCGCCCTGACACAGATACGCAGTATTTT
TRBJ2-1,18,NA,TRBD2,TRBV5-1,CASSLDALLSGRGNEQFF,TGCGCCAGCAGCTTGGATGCTCTACTTAGCGGGAGGGGAAATGAGCAGTTCTTC